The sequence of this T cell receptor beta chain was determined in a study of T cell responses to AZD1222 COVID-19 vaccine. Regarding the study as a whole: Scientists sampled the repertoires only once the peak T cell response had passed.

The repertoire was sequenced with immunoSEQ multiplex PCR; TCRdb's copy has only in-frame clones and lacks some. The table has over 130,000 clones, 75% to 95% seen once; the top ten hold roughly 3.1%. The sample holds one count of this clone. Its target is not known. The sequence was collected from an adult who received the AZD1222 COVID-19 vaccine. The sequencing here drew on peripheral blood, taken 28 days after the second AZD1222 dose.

The CDR3 DNA sequence: TGTGCCAGCAGTTACACGGAATTTAATGGCTACACCTTC. As protein: CASSYTEFNGYTF. The chain employs TRBV6-6 and TRBJ1-2; D is ambiguous. The CDR3 loop spans 13 amino acids. V was trimmed by 2 bases and J by 6 bases, leaving 10 bases between them. Germline loops: CDR1 MNHNY, CDR2 SVGAGI (reference sequence).